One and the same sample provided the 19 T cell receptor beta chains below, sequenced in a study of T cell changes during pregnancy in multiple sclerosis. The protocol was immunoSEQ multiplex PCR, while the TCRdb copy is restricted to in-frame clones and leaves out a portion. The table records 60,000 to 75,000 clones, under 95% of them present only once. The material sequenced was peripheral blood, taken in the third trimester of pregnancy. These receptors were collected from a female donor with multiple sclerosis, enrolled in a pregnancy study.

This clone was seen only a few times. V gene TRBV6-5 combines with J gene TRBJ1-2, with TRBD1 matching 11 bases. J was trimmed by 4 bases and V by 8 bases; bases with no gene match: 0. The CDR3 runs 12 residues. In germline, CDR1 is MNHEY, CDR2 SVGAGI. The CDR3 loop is CASGTGGYGYTF. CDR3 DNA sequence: TGTGCCAGCGGGACAGGGGGCTATGGCTACACCTTC.

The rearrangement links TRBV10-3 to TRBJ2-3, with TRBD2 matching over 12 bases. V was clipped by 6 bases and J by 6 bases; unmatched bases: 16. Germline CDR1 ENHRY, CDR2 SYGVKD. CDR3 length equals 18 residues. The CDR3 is CAISPTQLLAGGQDTQYF. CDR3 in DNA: TGTGCCATCAGCCCCACCCAATTACTAGCGGGGGGCCAGGATACGCAGTATTTT.

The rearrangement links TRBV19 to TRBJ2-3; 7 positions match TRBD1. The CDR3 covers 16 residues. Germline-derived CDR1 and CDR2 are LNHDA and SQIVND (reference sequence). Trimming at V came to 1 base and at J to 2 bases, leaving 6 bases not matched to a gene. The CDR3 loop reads CASSIAGTEITDTQYF. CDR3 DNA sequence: TGTGCCAGTAGTATAGCCGGGACAGAGATCACAGATACGCAGTATTTT.

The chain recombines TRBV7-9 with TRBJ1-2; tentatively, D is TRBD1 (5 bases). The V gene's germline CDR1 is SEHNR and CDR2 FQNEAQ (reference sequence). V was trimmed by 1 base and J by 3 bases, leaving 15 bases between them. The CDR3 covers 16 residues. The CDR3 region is CASSLGGGNSHYGYTF. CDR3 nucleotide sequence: TGTGCCAGCAGCTTAGGGGGCGGGAACTCTCACTATGGCTACACCTTC.

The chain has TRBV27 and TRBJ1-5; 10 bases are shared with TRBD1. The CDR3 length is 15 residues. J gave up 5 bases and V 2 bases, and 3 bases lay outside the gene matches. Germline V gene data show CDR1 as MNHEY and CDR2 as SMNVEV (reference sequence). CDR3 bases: TGTGCCAGCAGTTTAAAGGGACAGGGGTATCAGCCCCAGCATTTT. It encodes CASSLKGQGYQPQHF.

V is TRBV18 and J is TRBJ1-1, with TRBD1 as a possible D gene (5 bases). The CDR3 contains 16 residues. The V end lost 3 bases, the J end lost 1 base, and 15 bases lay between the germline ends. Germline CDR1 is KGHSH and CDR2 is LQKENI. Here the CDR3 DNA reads TGTGCCAGCTCACCGGGGGGAACGCTGCGGAACACTGAAGCTTTCTTT. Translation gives CASSPGGTLRNTEAFF.

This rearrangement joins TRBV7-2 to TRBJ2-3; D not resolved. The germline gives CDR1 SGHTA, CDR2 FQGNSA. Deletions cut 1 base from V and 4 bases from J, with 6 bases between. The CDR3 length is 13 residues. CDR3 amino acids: CASSLGYADTQYF. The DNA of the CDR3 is TGTGCCAGCAGCTTAGGCTACGCAGATACGCAGTATTTT.

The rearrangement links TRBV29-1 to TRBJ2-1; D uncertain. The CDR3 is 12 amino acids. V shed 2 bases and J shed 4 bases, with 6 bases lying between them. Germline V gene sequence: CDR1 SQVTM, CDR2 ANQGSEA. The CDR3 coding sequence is TGCAGCGTTGAATCAGGTTACAATGAGCAGTTCTTC. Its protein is CSVESGYNEQFF.

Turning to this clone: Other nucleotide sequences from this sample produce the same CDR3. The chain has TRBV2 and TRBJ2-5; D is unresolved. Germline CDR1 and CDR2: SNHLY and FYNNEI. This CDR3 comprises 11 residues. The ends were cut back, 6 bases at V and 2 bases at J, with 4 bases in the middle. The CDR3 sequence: CASSPQETQYF. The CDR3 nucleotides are TGTGCCAGCAGCCCACAAGAGACCCAGTACTTC.

This CDR3 reads CAWRSPDRDTGELFF. CDR3 DNA: TGTGCCTGGAGATCACCGGACAGAGACACCGGGGAGCTGTTTTTT. This sequence joins TRBV30 and TRBJ2-2; possibly TRBD1 for D (6 bases). Germline lookup yields CDR1 GTSNPN and CDR2 SVGIG (reference sequence). V was cut by 3 bases and J by 3 bases, with 14 bases left in between. This CDR3 contains 15 residues.

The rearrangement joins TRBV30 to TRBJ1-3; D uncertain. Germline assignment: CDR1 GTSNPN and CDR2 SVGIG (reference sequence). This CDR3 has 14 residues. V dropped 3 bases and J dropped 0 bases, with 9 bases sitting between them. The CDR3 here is CAWSGGHSGNTIYF. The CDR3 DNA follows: TGTGCCTGGAGCGGAGGGCACTCTGGAAACACCATATATTTT.

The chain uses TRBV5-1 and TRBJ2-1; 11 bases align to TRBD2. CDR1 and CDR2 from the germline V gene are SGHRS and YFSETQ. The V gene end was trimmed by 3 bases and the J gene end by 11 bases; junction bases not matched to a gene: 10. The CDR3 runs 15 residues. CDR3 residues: CASSSASGGTEKQFF. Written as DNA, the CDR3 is TGCGCCAGCAGCTCTGCTAGCGGGGGGACCGAGAAGCAGTTCTTC.

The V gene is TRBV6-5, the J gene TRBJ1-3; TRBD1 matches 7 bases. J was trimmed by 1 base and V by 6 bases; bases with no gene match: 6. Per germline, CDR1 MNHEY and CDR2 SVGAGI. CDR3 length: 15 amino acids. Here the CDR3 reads CASSTDRVSGNTIYF. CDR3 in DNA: TGTGCCAGCAGCACCGACAGGGTGTCTGGAAACACCATATATTTT.

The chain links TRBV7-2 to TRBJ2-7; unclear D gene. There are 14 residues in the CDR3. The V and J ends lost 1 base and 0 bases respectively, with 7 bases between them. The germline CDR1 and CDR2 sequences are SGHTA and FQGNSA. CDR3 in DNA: TGTGCCAGCAGCTTAGGGGCAGGCTCCTACGAGCAGTACTTC. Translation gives CASSLGAGSYEQYF.

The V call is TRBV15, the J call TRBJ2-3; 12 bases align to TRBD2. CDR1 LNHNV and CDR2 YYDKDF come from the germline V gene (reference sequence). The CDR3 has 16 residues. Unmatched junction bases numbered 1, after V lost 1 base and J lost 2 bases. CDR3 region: CATSRGLAGATDTQYF. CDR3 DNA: TGTGCCACCAGCAGAGGACTAGCGGGGGCCACAGATACGCAGTATTTT.

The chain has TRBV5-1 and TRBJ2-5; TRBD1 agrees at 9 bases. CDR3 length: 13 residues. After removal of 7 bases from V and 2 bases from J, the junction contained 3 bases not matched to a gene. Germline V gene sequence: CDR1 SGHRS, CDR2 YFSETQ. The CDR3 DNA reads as TGCGCCAGCGGGACAGGGCCGCAAGAGACCCAGTACTTC. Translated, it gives CASGTGPQETQYF.

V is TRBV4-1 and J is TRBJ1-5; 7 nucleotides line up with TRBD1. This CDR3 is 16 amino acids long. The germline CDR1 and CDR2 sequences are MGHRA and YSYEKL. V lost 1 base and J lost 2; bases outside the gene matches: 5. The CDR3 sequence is CASSQVGGRGNQPQHF. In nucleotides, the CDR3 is TGCGCCAGCAGCCAAGTAGGGGGCAGAGGCAATCAGCCCCAGCATTTT.

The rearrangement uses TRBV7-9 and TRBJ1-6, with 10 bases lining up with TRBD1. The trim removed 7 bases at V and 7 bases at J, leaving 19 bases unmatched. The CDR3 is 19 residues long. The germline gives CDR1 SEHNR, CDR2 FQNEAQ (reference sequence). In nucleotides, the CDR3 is TGTGCCAGCAACCTGGGACAGGGGAATGCGGGCGATAGCAATTCACCCCTCCACTTT. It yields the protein CASNLGQGNAGDSNSPLHF.

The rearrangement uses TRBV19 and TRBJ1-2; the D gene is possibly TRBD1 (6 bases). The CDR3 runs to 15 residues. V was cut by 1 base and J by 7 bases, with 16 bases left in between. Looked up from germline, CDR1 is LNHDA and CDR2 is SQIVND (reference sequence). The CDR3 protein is CASSIGTRGTTGYTF. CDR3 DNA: TGTGCCAGTAGTATAGGAACCAGGGGTACAACTGGCTACACCTTC.